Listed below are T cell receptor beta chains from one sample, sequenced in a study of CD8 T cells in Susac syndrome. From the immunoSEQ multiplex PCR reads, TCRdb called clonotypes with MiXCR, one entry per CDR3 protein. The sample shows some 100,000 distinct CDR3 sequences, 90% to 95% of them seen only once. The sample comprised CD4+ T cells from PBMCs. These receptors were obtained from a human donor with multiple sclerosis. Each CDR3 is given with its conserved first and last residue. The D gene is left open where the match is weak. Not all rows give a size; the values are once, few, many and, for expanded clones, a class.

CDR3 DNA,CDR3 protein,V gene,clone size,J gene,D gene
TGTGCCAGCAGCCCCCGGAACGAGCAGTACTTC,CASSPRNEQYF,TRBV7-8,NA,TRBJ2-7,NA
TGCAGCGTTGGGACAGGGGGGAAGACCGGGGAGCTGTTTTTT,CSVGTGGKTGELFF,TRBV29-1,NA,TRBJ2-2,TRBD1
TGCAGTGCTCTCCTAAGGGAGGGGGAGCTGTTTTTT,CSALLREGELFF,TRBV20-1,once,TRBJ2-2,NA
TGTGCCAGCAGTGCCGACAGGGATAATTCACCCCTCCACTTT,CASSADRDNSPLHF,TRBV11-1,NA,TRBJ1-6,TRBD1
TGTGCCATCTCCTACCGAACAGATACGCAGTATTTT,CAISYRTDTQYF,TRBV12-3/TRBV12-4,NA,TRBJ2-3,NA
TGTGCCAGCAGCCGTCTAGCGCTCAATGAGCAGTTCTTC,CASSRLALNEQFF,TRBV6-5,NA,TRBJ2-1,NA
TGCAGCGTTGAGGGGGAGGGCTACACCTTC,CSVEGEGYTF,TRBV29-1,NA,TRBJ1-2,NA
TGTGCCAGCAGCTTAACGGGACAGGCACAAGAGACCCAGTACTTC,CASSLTGQAQETQYF,TRBV7-9,NA,TRBJ2-5,TRBD1
TGCGCCAGCAGCTTCGGGGACATCCCTGGGGCCAACGTCCTGACTTTC,CASSFGDIPGANVLTF,TRBV5-1,NA,TRBJ2-6,NA
TGTGCCAGCAGCCAAGGCGGAGCGCCCGAGCAGTTCTTC,CASSQGGAPEQFF,TRBV3-1,NA,TRBJ2-1,NA
TGTGCCAGCAGCTTAAACATGTTAGCGGGGTCTCAAGAGACCCAGTACTTC,CASSLNMLAGSQETQYF,TRBV7-3,NA,TRBJ2-5,TRBD2
TGTGCCACCAGCAGAGGTGATAGCAATCAGCCCCAGCATTTT,CATSRGDSNQPQHF,TRBV15,once,TRBJ1-5,NA
TGTGCCAGCAGCCGGGACAGTCGTGGGGATACGCAGTATTTT,CASSRDSRGDTQYF,TRBV5-6,once,TRBJ2-3,TRBD1
TGTGCCTGGAGGGAGGACACTGAAGCTTTCTTT,CAWREDTEAFF,TRBV30,NA,TRBJ1-1,NA
TGCGCCACCTCGACTGCAATGAACACTGAAGCTTTCTTT,CATSTAMNTEAFF,TRBV5-1,NA,TRBJ1-1,NA
TGTGCCAGCAGCTTTCGGGATGCTGAAGCTTTCTTT,CASSFRDAEAFF,TRBV7-8,NA,TRBJ1-1,NA
TGTGCCAGCCAGGGGCTTCGCGGGGGGGAAGCCAAAAACATTCAGTACTTC,CASQGLRGGEAKNIQYF,TRBV6-1,NA,TRBJ2-4,TRBD2
TGCAGCGTTTTGGTAACTAGCGGGGGCGAGCAGTACTTC,CSVLVTSGGEQYF,TRBV29-1,few,TRBJ2-7,TRBD2
TGTGCCAGCAGCTCCAGGGGGATTCTACACACTGAAGCTTTCTTT,CASSSRGILHTEAFF,TRBV9,NA,TRBJ1-1,TRBD1
TGTGCCAGCAGCTCTACCGGGGGCTCTGGCTACACCTTC,CASSSTGGSGYTF,TRBV5-6,NA,TRBJ1-2,NA
TGTGCCAGCACAGGGGATATCTCTGGAAACACCATATATTTT,CASTGDISGNTIYF,TRBV12-3/TRBV12-4,NA,TRBJ1-3,NA
TGCGCCAGCAGCCAAGTTAATTTGGTAGCGACGGAGACCCAGTACTTC,CASSQVNLVATETQYF,TRBV4-1,NA,TRBJ2-5,NA
TGTGCCTGGGAAATAGGGTACGATTCACCCCTCCACTTT,CAWEIGYDSPLHF,TRBV30,NA,TRBJ1-6,NA
TGCGCCAGCAGCCAAGATCATCCAGGGGGCCTCTACGAGCAGTACTTC,CASSQDHPGGLYEQYF,TRBV4-3,NA,TRBJ2-7,TRBD1
TGTGCCAGCAGCTTGGGACGACGCTCTGGGGCCAACGTCCTGACTTTC,CASSLGRRSGANVLTF,TRBV11-2,NA,TRBJ2-6,NA
TGTGCCAGCAGGGTAGCCTACGAGCAGTACTTC,CASRVAYEQYF,TRBV25-1,NA,TRBJ2-7,NA
TGTGCCAGCAGCTCCCAAACGTTTTCCTACGAGCAGTACTTC,CASSSQTFSYEQYF,TRBV7-2,once,TRBJ2-7,NA
TGTGCCAGCAGTTTACCGGGAATATACTATGGCTACACCTTC,CASSLPGIYYGYTF,TRBV12-3/TRBV12-4,NA,TRBJ1-2,NA
TGTGCCATCAGGCAGGAGGATTCACCCCTCCACTTT,CAIRQEDSPLHF,TRBV10-3,NA,TRBJ1-6,NA
TGTGCCAGCAGTGGTTGGGACCGTTTCAATCAGCCCCAGCATTTT,CASSGWDRFNQPQHF,TRBV2,NA,TRBJ1-5,NA
TGTGCCAGCCGCCCTGTGCCGACAGGGGAGTCACCCCTCCACTTT,CASRPVPTGESPLHF,TRBV6-1,NA,TRBJ1-6,TRBD1
TGTGCCAGCAGTACACCCCAGGGTTATGGCTACACCTTC,CASSTPQGYGYTF,TRBV6-5,NA,TRBJ1-2,NA
TGTGCCAGCAGGGGACAGGCAGAAAGCACTGAAGCTTTCTTT,CASRGQAESTEAFF,TRBV12-3/TRBV12-4,NA,TRBJ1-1,TRBD1
TGTGCCAGCAGCTTGGGGACCCGCTCGACCTACGAGCAGTACTTC,CASSLGTRSTYEQYF,TRBV11-1,NA,TRBJ2-7,NA
TGTGCCAGCAGTTTAAGGGGGGCTGTGCAGTACTTC,CASSLRGAVQYF,TRBV28,NA,TRBJ2-7,NA
TGTGCCAGCACCATGACAGGGGGAAATTCACCCCTCCACTTT,CASTMTGGNSPLHF,TRBV3-1,NA,TRBJ1-6,TRBD1
TGTGCCAGCTCACCCGGGGGTTCGAGGAACACTGAAGCTTTCTTT,CASSPGGSRNTEAFF,TRBV18,NA,TRBJ1-1,NA
TGTGCCAGCAGCCAAGATCGACGGGTAAGGAACGAGCAGTTCTTC,CASSQDRRVRNEQFF,TRBV14,NA,TRBJ2-1,NA
TGCAGCGTCGCACAGGGAACCAAAAACATTCAGTACTTC,CSVAQGTKNIQYF,TRBV29-1,few,TRBJ2-4,NA
TGTGCCAGCAGCTTCCGAGCAAACACTGAAGCTTTCTTT,CASSFRANTEAFF,TRBV11-2,NA,TRBJ1-1,NA
TGCAGCGCCTCCTGGGGTGAGAGCACTGAAGCTTTCTTT,CSASWGESTEAFF,TRBV29-1,NA,TRBJ1-1,NA
TGCGCCAGCAGAACGGGACCTAATCAGCCCCAGCATTTT,CASRTGPNQPQHF,TRBV5-1,NA,TRBJ1-5,NA